The sample holds one count of the clone carrying this T cell receptor (beta chain). Its cognate antigen is unknown. The sample is drawn from a study of cytomegalovirus exposure and HLA in healthy donors. On the study more broadly: The 110 or so validation repertoires were produced on the same platform as the approximately 670 repertoires of the first cohort. This was reported in a later analysis. Study-wide findings and caveats: The investigators catalogued 150 to 200 TCR beta chains as cytomegalovirus-associated. According to a subsequent analysis, TCR clusters from the first cohort were inclined to appear together in the 120 or so validation repertoires.

CDR3 size: 16 residues. From germline, CDR1 is MNHNY and CDR2 SVGAGI (reference sequence). J lost 5 bases, V lost 2 bases, and 7 bases had no gene match. Profiled with immunoSEQ multiplex PCR; TCRdb holds only in-frame clones, not every one. The data contain about 220,000 clones, approximately 87% of them singletons. Material: PBMCs. This clonotype was obtained from a young man in good health and CMV-seronegative. The rearrangement uses TRBV6-6 and TRBJ1-5, with 9 positions matching TRBD1. The CDR3 region has the DNA TGTGCCAGCAGTTACCTTTCCCGGGACAGGGATCAGCCCCAGCATTTT. This gives the protein CASSYLSRDRDQPQHF.